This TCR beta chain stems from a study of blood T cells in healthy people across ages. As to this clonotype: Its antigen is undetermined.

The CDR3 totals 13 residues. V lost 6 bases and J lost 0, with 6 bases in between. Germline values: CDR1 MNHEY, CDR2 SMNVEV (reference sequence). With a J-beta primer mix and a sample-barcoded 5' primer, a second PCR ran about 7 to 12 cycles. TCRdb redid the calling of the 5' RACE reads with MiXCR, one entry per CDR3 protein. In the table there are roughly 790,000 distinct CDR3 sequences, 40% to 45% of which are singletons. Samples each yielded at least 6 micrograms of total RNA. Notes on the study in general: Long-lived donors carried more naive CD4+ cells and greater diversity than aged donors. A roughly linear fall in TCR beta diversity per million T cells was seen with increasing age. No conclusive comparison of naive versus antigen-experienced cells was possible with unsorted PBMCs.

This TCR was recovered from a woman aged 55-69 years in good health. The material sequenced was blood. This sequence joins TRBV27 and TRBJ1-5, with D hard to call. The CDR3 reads CASRFRSNQPQHF. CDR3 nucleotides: TGTGCCAGCAGGTTTCGTAGCAATCAGCCCCAGCATTTT.